The 2 T cell receptor beta chains below come from one sample, sequenced in a study of OX40 agonist ivuxolimab in advanced cancers. Profiling relied on immunoSEQ multiplex PCR, and the TCRdb table lists in-frame clones only, not all of them. The sample shows roughly 150,000 clones, 90% to 95% of them seen only once. Sequenced here: CD4+ or CD8+ T cells sorted from blood, sampled in a trial of the OX40 agonist ivuxolimab. These receptors all stem from an adult with an advanced solid tumor such as melanoma, head and neck, liver or kidney cancer.

J is TRBJ2-5 and V is TRBV5-4, with 9 bases that match TRBD1. J gave up 3 bases and V 5 bases, and 11 bases lay outside the gene matches. Germline values: CDR1 SGHNT, CDR2 YYREEE (reference sequence). This CDR3 has 16 amino acids. The chain's CDR3 is CASRPGQGMGKETQYF. CDR3 in DNA: TGTGCCAGCAGGCCTGGACAGGGGATGGGTAAAGAGACCCAGTACTTC.

The rearrangement joins TRBV4-2 to TRBJ2-1; 9 bases match TRBD2. Looked up from germline, CDR1 is LGHNA and CDR2 is YNFKEQ. Trimming took 4 bases from V and 10 from J; bases not matched to a gene: 11. The CDR3 has 15 amino acids. The CDR3 loop reads CASSLHSGRPTEQFF. Here the CDR3 DNA reads TGTGCCAGCAGCCTGCACAGCGGGAGGCCCACCGAGCAGTTCTTC.